The 22 T cell receptor beta chains reported below all come from one sample, sequenced in a study of cytomegalovirus exposure and HLA in healthy donors. Primers included in the PCR were 60 Vbeta and 13 Jbeta primers. Produced via immunoSEQ multiplex PCR; TCRdb's table is partial and in-frame only. The sample carries about 150,000 clones, 75% recorded once. The sample consisted of PBMCs. The receptors come from a man younger than 45 in good health and CMV-seronegative.

The rearrangement joins TRBV7-6 to TRBJ2-4; tentative D call: TRBD2 (6 bases). The germline V gene encodes CDR1 SGHVS and CDR2 FNYEAQ. Trimming pared 1 base from V and 3 bases from J, leaving 13 bases between. This CDR3 has 16 amino acids. CDR3 DNA sequence: TGTGCCAGCAGCTTAGAAGGGCGGGGTGACAAAAACATTCAGTACTTC. It yields the protein CASSLEGRGDKNIQYF.

The chain uses TRBV11-2 and TRBJ2-5; 14 positions agree with TRBD2. V lost 1 base and J lost 0; bases outside the gene matches: 1. CDR1 is SGHAT and CDR2 is FQNNGV in the germline V gene. The CDR3 covers 17 residues. This CDR3 reads CASSLGLAGGNQETQYF. Here the CDR3 DNA reads TGTGCCAGCAGCTTAGGACTAGCGGGGGGGAACCAAGAGACCCAGTACTTC.

V usage is TRBV15 and J usage is TRBJ2-5; a weak D match, TRBD2 (5 bases). Germline CDR1 reads LNHNV; CDR2 reads YYDKDF (reference sequence). Trimming cost V 0 bases and J 5 bases, with 10 bases left between them. The CDR3 contains 14 residues. CDR3 nucleotide sequence: TGTGCCACCAGCAGAGATGGCGGCGGGGAGACCCAGTACTTC. Protein: CATSRDGGGETQYF.

The chain combines TRBV28 with TRBJ1-2, with D possibly TRBD1 on 5 matching bases. Germline CDR1 MDHEN, CDR2 SYDVKM. V was clipped by 5 bases and J by 1 base, with 11 bases between them. This CDR3 has 14 residues. The chain's CDR3 is CASSRTNNNYGYTF. The CDR3 DNA sequence: TGTGCCAGCAGTAGGACAAATAATAACTATGGCTACACCTTC.

The V call is TRBV28, the J call TRBJ2-1; D is unresolved. CDR3 length: 11 amino acids. Germline V gene lookup returns CDR1 MDHEN and CDR2 SYDVKM. Trimming removed 8 bases from V and 8 bases from J, with 10 bases in between. CDR3 amino acids: CASLLSDEQFF. CDR3 DNA: TGTGCCAGCTTGCTTTCAGATGAGCAGTTCTTC.

The chain joins TRBV21-1 to TRBJ2-7; the listed D gene, TRBD1, was not tested against the DNA. TRBV21-1 is a pseudogene locus. The CDR3 has 13 amino acids. The chain's CDR3 is CASSIRGSYEQYF. CDR3 in DNA: TGTGCCAGCAGCATCAGGGGTTCCTACGAGCAGTACTTC.

V usage is TRBV4-1 and J usage is TRBJ1-2; D unresolved. Germline CDR1 is MGHRA and CDR2 is YSYEKL. The length of the CDR3 is 15 residues. V gave up 0 bases and J gave up 2 bases, with 10 bases separating them. The chain's CDR3 is CASSQDSGQNYGYTF. DNA of the CDR3: TGCGCCAGCAGCCAAGACAGCGGCCAGAACTATGGCTACACCTTC.

This chain links TRBV12-5 with TRBJ1-1, with D perhaps TRBD1 (6 bases). CDR3 length: 13 amino acids. V shed 3 bases and J shed 3 bases, with 8 bases lying between them. Germline lookup yields CDR1 LGHNT and CDR2 FRNRAP. CDR3 sequence: CASGLGGDTEAFF. CDR3 bases: TGTGCTAGTGGTTTAGGGGGGGACACTGAAGCTTTCTTT.

The chain combines TRBV7-9 with TRBJ2-1, with D unresolved. Germline values: CDR1 SEHNR, CDR2 FQNEAQ (reference sequence). V shed 4 bases and J shed 6 bases, with 19 bases lying between them. CDR3 length: 16 amino acids. The CDR3 is CASSSNFPHRGNEQFF. In nucleotides, the CDR3 is TGTGCCAGCAGCTCCAATTTTCCACACCGTGGCAATGAGCAGTTCTTC.

This clone was observed a single time. The genes are TRBV7-6 and TRBJ2-7; tentative D call: TRBD1 (5 bases). CDR3 length: 16 residues. Germline V lookup: CDR1 SGHVS, CDR2 FNYEAQ. Trimming took 3 bases from V and 5 from J, leaving 20 bases between them. CDR3 amino acids: CASSFRGSSPADEQYF. Here the CDR3 DNA reads TGTGCCAGCAGCTTTAGGGGCAGCTCCCCGGCGGACGAGCAGTACTTC.

This rearrangement joins TRBV6-6 to TRBJ2-1; no definite D call. Germline CDR1 is MNHNY and CDR2 is SVGAGI (reference sequence). V shed 7 bases and J shed 0 bases, with 7 bases lying between them. The CDR3 extends over 13 amino acids. The CDR3 sequence: CASTLGSYNEQFF. CDR3 in DNA: TGTGCCAGCACCCTAGGCTCCTACAATGAGCAGTTCTTC.

The rearrangement uses TRBV6-5 and TRBJ1-1; D not resolved. Trimming took 4 bases from V and 10 from J, leaving 10 bases between them. The CDR3 totals 11 residues. Per the germline V gene, CDR1 is MNHEY and CDR2 is SVGAGI. The CDR3 sequence: CASSSEYRAFF. In DNA, the CDR3 is TGTGCCAGCAGTTCGGAGTATAGAGCTTTCTTT.

The V call is TRBV14, the J call TRBJ2-5, with D perhaps matching TRBD1 (6 bases). The J call is in doubt because the DNA end fits TRBJ2-7 better. The CDR3 spans 16 residues. Germline CDR1 and CDR2: SGHDN and FVKESK. The CDR3 DNA reads TGTGCCAGCAGCCAAGCCCTCAGGGGAGAATTAGACGAGCAGTACTTC. This codes for CASSQALRGELDEQYF.

This clone was seen a handful of times. J is TRBJ2-1 and V is TRBV4-1; 7 nucleotides line up with TRBD1. The length of the CDR3 is 15 residues. The germline gives CDR1 MGHRA, CDR2 YSYEKL. V was clipped by 6 bases and J by 1 base; unmatched bases: 6. CDR3 sequence: CASSPGTASYNEQFF. CDR3 in DNA: TGCGCCAGCAGTCCCGGGACAGCTTCCTACAATGAGCAGTTCTTC.

V gene TRBV6-5 combines with J gene TRBJ1-5; D uncertain. Deletions cut 2 bases from V and 4 bases from J, with 15 bases between. This CDR3 contains 16 residues. The V gene's germline CDR1 is MNHEY and CDR2 SVGAGI. DNA of the CDR3: TGTGCCAGCAGTTACAGGTGGGCAGCTGAAAATCAGCCCCAGCATTTT. This encodes CASSYRWAAENQPQHF.

The chain employs TRBV28 and TRBJ1-1; tentatively, D is TRBD1 (6 bases). CDR3 length: 17 amino acids. V lost 4 bases, J lost 4 bases, and 22 bases lay in between. The germline CDR1 and CDR2 sequences are MDHEN and SYDVKM. The CDR3 nucleotides read TGTGCCAGCAGTTCCCGGGACACCGGATCCCGAGGCACTGAAGCTTTCTTT. This encodes CASSSRDTGSRGTEAFF.

This clone was seen a few times. The rearrangement uses TRBV5-6 and TRBJ1-1, with 9 bases aligning to TRBD1. The V and J ends lost 3 bases and 6 bases, in that order; junction bases with no gene match: 18. The CDR3 totals 18 residues. Per the germline V gene, CDR1 is SGHDT and CDR2 is YYEEEE. The CDR3 nucleotides are TGTGCCAGCAGCTCCTGGGGACAGGGAGGATTTTTCGTAGCTGAAGCTTTCTTT. It translates to CASSSWGQGGFFVAEAFF. Combining the CDR3 with reference TRBV5-6 and TRBJ1-1 gives the whole variable domain DAGVTQSPTHLIKTRGQQVTLRCSPKSGHDTVSWYQQALGQGPQFIFQYYEEEERQRGNFPDRFSGHQFPNYSSELNVNALLLGDSALYLCASSSWGQGGFFVAEAFFGQGTRLTVV.

The rearrangement uses TRBV4-2 and TRBJ2-3, with 8 bases identical to TRBD1. Looked up from germline, CDR1 is LGHNA and CDR2 is YNFKEQ. The CDR3 is made up of 13 amino acids. The V segment lost 3 bases and the J segment 13 bases; nucleotides outside the gene matches: 9. In DNA form, the CDR3 reads TGTGCCAGCAGCCAGAATCCCAGGGGGCGGGAGTATTTT. The encoded protein is CASSQNPRGREYF.

This sequence joins TRBV19 and TRBJ2-1; 12 nucleotides match TRBD2. This CDR3 is built from 15 residues. Germline values: CDR1 LNHDA, CDR2 SQIVND (reference sequence). The V and J ends lost 6 bases and 2 bases, in that order; junction bases with no gene match: 2. The CDR3: CASRTSGGPYNEQFF. For the CDR3, the DNA is TGTGCCAGTAGGACTAGCGGGGGCCCCTACAATGAGCAGTTCTTC. The full variable domain, in which reference TRBV19 and TRBJ2-1 provide the parts outside the CDR3, is DGGITQSPKYLFRKEGQNVTLSCEQNLNHDAMYWYRQDPGQGLRLIYYSQIVNDFQKGDIAEGYSVSREKKESFPLTVTSAQKNPTAFYLCASRTSGGPYNEQFFGPGTRLTVL.

V usage is TRBV9 and J usage is TRBJ1-1; D not certain. The CDR3 consists of 13 residues. The germline CDR1 and CDR2 sequences are SGDLS and YYNGEE. The V end lost 0 bases, the J end lost 8 bases, and 11 bases lay between the germline ends. CDR3 sequence (DNA): TGTGCCAGCAGCGTAGGACATCCCTCCGAAGCTTTCTTT. Protein product: CASSVGHPSEAFF.

This clone was observed a handful of times. This chain links TRBV27 with TRBJ2-3, with 7 bases lining up with TRBD1. The CDR3 covers 15 residues. The V and J ends lost 5 bases and 5 bases, in that order; junction bases with no gene match: 10. Germline CDR1 reads MNHEY; CDR2 reads SMNVEV (reference sequence). CDR3 DNA sequence: TGTGCCAGCAGTCTCCAACAGGGGTTAGGAGATACGCAGTATTTT. This encodes CASSLQQGLGDTQYF.

CDR3: CASSPGDAGTNYGYTF. Written as DNA, the CDR3 is TGCGCCAGCAGCCCCGGCGACGCAGGGACAAACTATGGCTACACCTTC. The V call is TRBV5-1, the J call TRBJ1-2; a possible D gene is TRBD1 (6 bases). Germline V lookup: CDR1 SGHRS, CDR2 YFSETQ. V lost 4 bases to trimming and J lost 2 bases, with 18 bases between them. The CDR3 contains 16 residues.